This T cell receptor beta chain was found in a study of regulatory T cells in long-lasting Graves disease. Study results and caveats: No thyroid tissue was studied; the work used peripheral blood only.

Time point defined: newly diagnosed GD, antithyroid drugs for less than 3 months. PBMCs were the source of the RNA used for TCR sequencing. The germline gives CDR1 SGHAT, CDR2 FQNNGV. The CDR3 loop spans 16 amino acids. Sequencing libraries for TCR beta were prepared with iRepertoire HTBI primers and Arm-PCR of CDR3 regions. TCRdb passed the multiplex PCR reads through MiXCR, listing each CDR3 protein once. The data contain around 500,000 distinct CDR3 sequences, 9.5% to 15% of them singletons. Concerning this clonotype: Its antigen is unknown. It differs at one base from a far larger clone, so likely a read error.

These records were also assigned to another study, of T cells in Graves' hyperthyroidism and ophthalmopathy. As that study records: By a 13 V-J model, ophthalmopathy was set apart from stable hyperthyroidism. Median prediction lead before ophthalmopathy onset was 5.5 to 7 months with the model.

This sequence originates from a woman younger than 45 with Graves disease. The V call is TRBV11-2, the J call TRBJ2-1; 12 positions match TRBD1. Sequenced here: peripheral blood mononuclear cells (PBMCs), sampled at new diagnosis, from a patient treated with antithyroid drugs. The CDR3 sequence is CASSSIYGTGGNEHFF. The CDR3 region has the DNA TGTGCCAGCAGCTCAATTTACGGGACAGGGGGCAATGAGCACTTCTTC.